This record covers a single T cell receptor beta chain. A much larger clone differs by one base, so this may be a read error. The data are from a study of T cells in Graves' hyperthyroidism and ophthalmopathy. The length of the CDR3 is 16 residues. The germline V gene encodes CDR1 SNHLY and CDR2 FYNNEI. RNA transcripts served as the template for amplifying TCR beta CDR3 regions. The HTBI set primed first-round TCR CDR3 RT-PCR. TCRdb re-called the multiplex PCR reads with MiXCR, one entry per CDR3 protein. The table includes around 620,000 distinct CDR3 sequences, 15% to 20% detected once. Sequenced input: blood. The origin of this receptor is a woman aged 25-40 years with Graves' hyperthyroidism. J is TRBJ2-7 and V is TRBV2; 9 positions match TRBD2. CDR3 coding DNA: TGTGTCAGCAACGGTGGGAGCGGGAGGATTACCTACGAGCAGTACTTC. This sequence encodes CVSNGGSGRITYEQYF.